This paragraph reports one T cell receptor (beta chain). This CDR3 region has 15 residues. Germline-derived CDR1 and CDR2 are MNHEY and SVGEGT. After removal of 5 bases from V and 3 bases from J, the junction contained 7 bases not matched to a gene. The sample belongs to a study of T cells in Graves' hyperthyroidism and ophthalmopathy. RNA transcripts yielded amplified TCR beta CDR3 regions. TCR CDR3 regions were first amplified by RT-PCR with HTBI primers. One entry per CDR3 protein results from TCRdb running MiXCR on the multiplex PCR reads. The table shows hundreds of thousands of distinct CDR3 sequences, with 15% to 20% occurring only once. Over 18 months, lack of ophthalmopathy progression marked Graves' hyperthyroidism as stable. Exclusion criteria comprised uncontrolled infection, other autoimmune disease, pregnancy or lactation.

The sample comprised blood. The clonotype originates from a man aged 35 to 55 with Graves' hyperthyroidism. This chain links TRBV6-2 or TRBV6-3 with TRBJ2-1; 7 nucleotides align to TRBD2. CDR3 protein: CASSTGGIYYNEQFF. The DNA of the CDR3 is TGTGCCAGCAGTACGGGGGGAATCTACTACAATGAGCAGTTCTTC.